The 8 T cell receptor beta chains in this list originate from one sample, sequenced in a study of blood T cell repertoires in COVID-19. This table comes from immunoSEQ multiplex PCR, and its TCRdb copy is limited to in-frame clones, with some not included. Seen here are almost 200,000 clones, 70% to 90% observed once, and the top ten hold 0.8% to 0.95%. The source material was peripheral blood. Source of these receptors: a man in his fifties or sixties with COVID-19, enrolled during active disease.

The chain employs TRBV12-3 or TRBV12-4 and TRBJ1-5; tentatively, D is TRBD1 (5 bases). This CDR3 comprises 11 residues. V lost 4 bases and J 7 bases, leaving 5 bases between the germline ends. The CDR3 loop reads CASSSGQPQHF. The CDR3 DNA is TGTGCCAGCAGTTCAGGGCAGCCCCAGCATTTT.

The chain employs TRBV19 and TRBJ2-7, with 10 bases that match TRBD2. After removal of 7 bases from V and 5 bases from J, the junction contained 8 bases not matched to a gene. There are 14 residues in the CDR3. Germline loops: CDR1 LNHDA, CDR2 SQIVND (reference sequence). The DNA for the CDR3 is TGTGCCAGTACCCCCCTAGCGGGGGCCAACGAGCAGTACTTC. As protein: CASTPLAGANEQYF.

For the CDR3, the DNA is TGTGCCTGGAGTGGACAGCCAAATCAGCCCCAGCATTTT. This codes for CAWSGQPNQPQHF. V is TRBV30 and J is TRBJ1-5; tentatively, D is TRBD1 (5 bases). The CDR3 has 13 residues. V was shortened by 1 base and J by 4 bases, with 8 bases between the two germline ends. Germline CDR1 and CDR2: GTSNPN and SVGIG (reference sequence).

The genes are TRBV19 and TRBJ1-6; TRBD1 aligns across 8 bases. The germline CDR1 and CDR2 sequences are LNHDA and SQIVND (reference sequence). The CDR3 sequence is 12 residues long. With 6 bases clipped from V and 13 bases from J, the junction kept 5 bases outside the gene matches. The CDR3 nucleotides read TGTGCCAGTAGCGTGAGACAGGGGCCCCTCCACTTT. Its protein product is CASSVRQGPLHF.

In this sample, this clone turned up a few times. This chain joins TRBV5-8 and TRBJ1-6; D gene uncertain. Germline CDR1 and CDR2: SGHTS and YDEGEE. V lost 4 bases and J lost 10, with 9 bases in between. CDR3 size: 12 residues. The CDR3 DNA reads as TGTGCCAGCAGCCGGGGAAGATCACCCCTCCACTTT. Translation gives CASSRGRSPLHF.

The CDR3 region is CASRQGASSGNTIYF. The CDR3 DNA reads TGTGCCAGCCGACAGGGGGCTAGCAGTGGAAACACCATATATTTT. The chain carries TRBV6-5 and TRBJ1-3, with 10 nucleotides matching TRBD1. The CDR3 contains 15 residues. Germline V lookup: CDR1 MNHEY, CDR2 SVGAGI. V dropped 8 bases and J dropped 3; count of bases not matched to a gene: 7.

As DNA, the CDR3 is TGTGCCACCAGCAGAGATAGTGTGGGACAGGGGGGGTATGAGCAGTTCTTC. Amino acid sequence: CATSRDSVGQGGYEQFF. This chain links TRBV15 with TRBJ2-1, with 11 bases matching TRBD1. Germline V gene lookup returns CDR1 LNHNV and CDR2 YYDKDF (reference sequence). The CDR3 has 17 amino acids. J was trimmed by 8 bases and V by 0 bases; bases with no gene match: 9.

The chain has TRBV10-3 and TRBJ1-1, with a weak D call TRBD1 (6 bases). CDR3 length: 12 amino acids. V was trimmed by 11 bases and J by 2 bases, leaving 12 bases between them. Germline V lookup: CDR1 ENHRY, CDR2 SYGVKD. The CDR3 spells CAVGQLNTEAFF. The CDR3 nucleotides are TGTGCCGTCGGACAGCTTAACACTGAAGCTTTCTTT.